This T cell receptor (beta chain) was profiled in a study of blood T cells in healthy people across ages. General study findings and limits: Among long-lived donors, naive CD4+ cells were more numerous and diversity higher than in aged donors. Estimates of diversity drawn from one million T cells were considered underestimates. TCR beta diversity per million T cells fell roughly linearly with age.

This clonotype showed up just a few times. The target antigen is unknown. Then a second PCR, running about 6 to 11 cycles, was carried out with a sample-barcoded 5' primer and a J-beta primer mix. TCRdb re-derived calls from the 5' RACE reads in MiXCR, one entry per CDR3 protein. The table lists hundreds of thousands of distinct CDR3 sequences, less than 60% of them singletons. This CDR3 has 19 residues. V lost 0 bases to trimming and J lost 3 bases; unmatched junction nucleotides: 11. Germline V lookup: CDR1 LGHNA, CDR2 YSLEER. The study recruited healthy Caucasian donors from Russia who were aged roughly 6 to 95.

The receptor was derived from a man aged 80 or over in good health. The sequenced material came from blood. This chain links TRBV4-3 with TRBJ1-4; TRBD1 matches 9 bases. The CDR3 coding sequence is TGCGCCAGCAGCCAAGACGTAGGACAGGGGAGCACGGCTAATGAAAAACTGTTTTTT. Amino acid sequence: CASSQDVGQGSTANEKLFF.